The 10 T cell receptor beta chains in this list originate from one sample, sequenced in a study of T cells in women clearing cervical HPV infection. Sequencing used immunoSEQ multiplex PCR; TCRdb keeps in-frame clones, though not all of them. The repertoire table contains 25,000 to 30,000 clones. The source material was blood buffy coat. All receptors derive from a woman between 18 and 69 years old with a cervical HPV16 infection that either progressed to CIN3+ or cleared (not recorded which).

The sequenced CDR3 bases are TGTGCCAGCAGCCTTATGGTCCCCACAGGGCAGCCC. It translates to CASSLMVPTGQP. The complete CDR3 reads CASSLMVPTGQPQHF. The chain joins TRBV14 to TRBJ1-5, with TRBD1 as a possible D gene (6 bases). The CDR3 end lies 3 residues beyond the end of the read and is filled in from the germline J gene. Germline CDR1 reads SGHDN; CDR2 reads FVKESK. Trimming stripped 4 bases from V and 7 bases from J, with 17 bases between. This CDR3 comprises 15 residues.

With regard to this clone: The read halts 3 residues ahead of the CDR3 end, with the missing end drawn from the germline J gene. The chain is built from TRBV18 and TRBJ2-2; 9 bases align to TRBD1. Germline lookup yields CDR1 KGHSH and CDR2 LQKENI. The CDR3 spans 15 residues. The CDR3 DNA, read in part, is TGTGCCAGCTCAATATCCGGGACAGGGTCTGAAAAG. This codes for CASSISGTGSEK. The full CDR3 protein is CASSISGTGSEKLFF. Filled out from reference TRBV18 and TRBJ2-2, the complete variable domain reads NAGVMQNPRHLVRRRGQEARLRCSPMKGHSHVYWYRQLPEEGLKFMVYLQKENIIDESGMPKERFSAEFPKEGPSILRIQQVVRGDSAAYFCASSISGTGSEKLFFGEGSRLTVL.

With respect to this clone: A junction boundary mismatches the germline segment, possibly from a read error. The read is 3 residues too short to cover the CDR3 end, so that end is filled in from the germline J gene. The sample holds other DNA sequences that translate to the same CDR3. V gene TRBV5-1 combines with J gene TRBJ1-2; D unresolved. The germline gives CDR1 SGHRS, CDR2 YFSETQ. This CDR3 is 14 amino acids long. The CDR3 bases that were read are TGCGCCAGCAGCTTGGATCTCGGGGAGAATGGG. Residues: CASSLDLGENG. The entire CDR3 protein reads CASSLDLGENGYTF.

To note about this clone: With the read ending 3 residues before the CDR3 end, the germline J gene is used to fill in that end. This chain connects TRBV6-2 or TRBV6-3 to TRBJ2-7; D call uncertain. V lost 5 bases and J lost 3, with 8 bases in between. CDR1 and CDR2 from the germline V gene are MNHEY and SVGEGT. This CDR3 has 12 residues. The sequenced part of the CDR3 DNA is TGTGCCAGCAGTGAGCAGGACTACGAG. Translation: CASSEQDYE. The full CDR3 protein is CASSEQDYEQYF.

In regard to this clone: The sequenced fragment ends 3 residues before the CDR3 boundary, so the rest is inferred from the germline J gene. The chain is built from TRBV11-2 and TRBJ1-2; the D gene is possibly TRBD1 (5 bases). The length of the CDR3 is 13 residues. Germline V CDR1 and CDR2: SGHAT, FQNNGV. Trimming took off 2 bases at V and 6 bases at J, with 10 bases between the two ends. The CDR3 sequence is CASSLSPGNGYTF. CDR3 bases read: TGTGCCAGCAGCTTATCTCCAGGGAATGGC.

A word on this clone: The CDR3 end falls 3 residues outside the read, so it is completed with the germline J gene. The J gene is TRBJ1-5, the V gene TRBV7-9, with 8 bases fitting TRBD1. Looked up from germline, CDR1 is SEHNR and CDR2 is FQNEAQ (reference sequence). There are 15 residues in the CDR3. Trimming removed 5 bases from V and 0 bases from J; junction bases left unmatched: 3. CDR3 region: CASSHGQGSNQPQHF. Incomplete CDR3 DNA: TGTGCCAGCAGCCACGGACAGGGTAGCAATCAGCCC.

For this clone: From the germline J gene comes the end of the CDR3, since the read stops 3 residues before it. V usage is TRBV19 and J usage is TRBJ1-6, with D possibly being TRBD1 (5 bases). CDR3 length: 14 residues. The V gene lost 1 base and the J gene lost 10 bases, with 11 bases spanning the gap. Germline V gene lookup returns CDR1 LNHDA and CDR2 SQIVND (reference sequence). This chain's CDR3 is CASSIVSGDSPLHF. The covered CDR3 bases are TGTGCCAGTAGTATAGTAAGCGGGGACTCACCC.

For this clone: The sequenced fragment ends 3 residues before the CDR3 boundary, so the rest is inferred from the germline J gene. V and J are TRBV7-9 and TRBJ2-7; D might be TRBD2 (5 bases). Trimming pared 5 bases from V and 2 bases from J, leaving 13 bases between. The CDR3 is made up of 14 amino acids. CDR1 SEHNR and CDR2 FQNEAQ come from the germline V gene (reference sequence). The DNA read from the CDR3 is TGTGCCAGCAGCGATCGGGTACTAGCCTACGAG. It specifies CASSDRVLAYE. The full CDR3 sequence reads CASSDRVLAYEQYF.

Concerning this clone itself: Coverage ceases 3 residues before the CDR3 finishes, and the germline J gene fills in the end. The V call is TRBV9, the J call TRBJ2-1; TRBD1 matches 9 bases. The J segment lost 8 bases and the V segment lost 3 bases, leaving 9 bases of the junction unmatched. The germline V gene has CDR1 SGDLS and CDR2 YYNGEE. The CDR3 loop spans 15 amino acids. The DNA read from the CDR3 is TGTGCCAGCAGCGGGACAGGGGTGGGAGGCGATGAG. Translated, it gives CASSGTGVGGDE. The whole CDR3 region reads CASSGTGVGGDEQFF.

Comment on this clone: The CDR3 extends 3 residues past the end of the read, so its final part is completed from the germline J gene. The V call is TRBV19, the J call TRBJ2-7; no firm D call. The CDR3 extends over 14 amino acids. V gave up 1 base and J gave up 0 bases, with 7 bases separating them. Per the germline V gene, CDR1 is LNHDA and CDR2 is SQIVND (reference sequence). Partial CDR3 DNA: TGTGCCAGTAGTATAGCAGGTAGCTCCTACGAG. Translating it yields CASSIAGSSYE. Given in full, the CDR3 is CASSIAGSSYEQYF. Together with reference TRBV19 and TRBJ2-7, the CDR3 gives the full variable domain: DGGITQSPKYLFRKEGQNVTLSCEQNLNHDAMYWYRQDPGQGLRLIYYSQIVNDFQKGDIAEGYSVSREKKESFPLTVTSAQKNPTAFYLCASSIAGSSYEQYFGPGTRLTVT.